The present T cell receptor beta chain was sequenced within a study of glioma-infiltrating T cells. The study, taken as a whole, reports: Very few CDR3 sequences were shared between tissue and blood. Non-neoplastic patients had below-expected tissue-blood divergence, while all gliomas exceeded expectation.

V dropped 6 bases and J dropped 11 bases, with 25 bases sitting between them. The CDR3 is made up of 15 amino acids. TCR alpha and beta CDR3 regions were amplified from RNA using iRepertoire nested multiplex PCR. Input was about 85-450 ng of tissue mRNA or PBMC total RNA. TCRdb recomputed calls from the multiplex PCR reads with MiXCR, one row per CDR3 protein. This table holds 150,000 to 200,000 distinct CDR3 sequences, approximately 30% found once. Comment on this clonotype: Its antigen is unidentified.

The clonotype comes from a human donor with low-grade glioma or glioblastoma, undergoing nonglioma brain surgery, or in good health (not recorded which). The V call is TRBV12-3 or TRBV12-4, the J call TRBJ1-1; possibly TRBD1 for D (5 bases). What was sequenced was glioma tissue, nonneoplastic brain tissue, or PBMCs (not recorded which). The CDR3 reads CASSPEAGFQVAAFF. The CDR3 bases are TGTGCCAGCAGCCCCGAGGCAGGGTTTCAGGTGGCGGCTTTCTTT.